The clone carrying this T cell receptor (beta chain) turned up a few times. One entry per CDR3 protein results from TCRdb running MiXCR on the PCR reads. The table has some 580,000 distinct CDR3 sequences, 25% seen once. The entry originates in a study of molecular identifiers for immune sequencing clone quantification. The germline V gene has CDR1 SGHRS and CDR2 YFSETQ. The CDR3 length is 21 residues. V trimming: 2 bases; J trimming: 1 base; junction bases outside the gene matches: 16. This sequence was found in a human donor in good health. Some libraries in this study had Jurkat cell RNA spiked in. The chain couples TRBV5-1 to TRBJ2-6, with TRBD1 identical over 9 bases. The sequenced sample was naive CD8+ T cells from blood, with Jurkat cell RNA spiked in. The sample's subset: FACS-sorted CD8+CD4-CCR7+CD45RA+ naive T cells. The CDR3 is CASSFSMTVQGAFSGANVLTF. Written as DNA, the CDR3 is TGCGCCAGCAGCTTCTCTATGACTGTACAGGGGGCGTTTTCTGGGGCCAACGTCCTGACTTTC.